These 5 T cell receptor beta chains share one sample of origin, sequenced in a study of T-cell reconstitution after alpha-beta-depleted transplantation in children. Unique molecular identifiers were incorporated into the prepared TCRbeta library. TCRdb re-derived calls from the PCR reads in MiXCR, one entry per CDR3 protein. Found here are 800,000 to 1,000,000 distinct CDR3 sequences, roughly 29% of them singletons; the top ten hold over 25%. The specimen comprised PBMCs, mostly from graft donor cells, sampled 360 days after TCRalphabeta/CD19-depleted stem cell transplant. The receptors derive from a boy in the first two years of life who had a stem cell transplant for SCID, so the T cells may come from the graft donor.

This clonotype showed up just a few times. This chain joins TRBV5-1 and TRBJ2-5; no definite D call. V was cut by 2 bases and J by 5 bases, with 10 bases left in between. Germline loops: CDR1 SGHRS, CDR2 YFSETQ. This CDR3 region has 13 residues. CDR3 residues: CASSFEAWETQYF. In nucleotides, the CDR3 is TGCGCCAGCAGCTTCGAGGCATGGGAGACCCAGTACTTC.

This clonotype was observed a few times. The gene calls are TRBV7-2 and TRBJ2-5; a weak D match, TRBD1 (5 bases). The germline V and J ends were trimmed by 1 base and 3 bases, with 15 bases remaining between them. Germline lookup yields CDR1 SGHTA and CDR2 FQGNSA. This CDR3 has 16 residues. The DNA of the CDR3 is TGTGCCAGCAGCTTAGAAAGGAGAGACAGCAAAGAGACCCAGTACTTC. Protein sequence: CASSLERRDSKETQYF.

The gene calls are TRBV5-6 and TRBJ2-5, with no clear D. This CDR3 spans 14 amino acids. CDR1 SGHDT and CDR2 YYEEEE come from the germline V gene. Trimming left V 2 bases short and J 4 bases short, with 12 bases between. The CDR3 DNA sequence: TGTGCCAGCAGCTTTAATCATCCTTCAGAGACCCAGTACTTC. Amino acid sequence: CASSFNHPSETQYF. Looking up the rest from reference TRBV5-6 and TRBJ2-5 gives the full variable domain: DAGVTQSPTHLIKTRGQQVTLRCSPKSGHDTVSWYQQALGQGPQFIFQYYEEEERQRGNFPDRFSGHQFPNYSSELNVNALLLGDSALYLCASSFNHPSETQYFGPGTRLLVL.

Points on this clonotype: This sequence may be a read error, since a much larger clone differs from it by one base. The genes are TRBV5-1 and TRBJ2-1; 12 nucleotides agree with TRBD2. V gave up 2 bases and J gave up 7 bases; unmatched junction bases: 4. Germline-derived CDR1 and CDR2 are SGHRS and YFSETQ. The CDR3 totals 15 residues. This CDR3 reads CASSFGLAGKNEQFF. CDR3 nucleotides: TGCGCCAGCAGCTTCGGACTAGCGGGGAAGAATGAGCAGTTCTTC.

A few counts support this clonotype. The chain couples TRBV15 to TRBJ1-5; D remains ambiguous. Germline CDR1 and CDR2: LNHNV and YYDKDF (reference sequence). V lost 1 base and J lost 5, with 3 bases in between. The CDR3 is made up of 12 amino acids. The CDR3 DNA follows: TGTGCCACCAGCAGAGGAGATCAGCCCCAGCATTTT. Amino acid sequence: CATSRGDQPQHF.